Below are 27 T cell receptor beta chains sequenced from a single sample in a study of PD-1 blockade in classical Hodgkin lymphoma. Sequencing used immunoSEQ multiplex PCR; TCRdb keeps in-frame clones, though not all of them. This table has roughly 70,000 clones, over 90% appearing once. The time point: newly diagnosed, previously untreated cHL patient sample. Sequenced: peripheral blood mononuclear cells (PBMCs). The receptors come from a human donor with classical Hodgkin lymphoma.

This chain connects TRBV5-1 to TRBJ2-2; TRBD1 aligns across 7 bases. V trimming: 7 bases; J trimming: 0 bases; junction bases outside the gene matches: 6. CDR1 is SGHRS, CDR2 YFSETQ, per germline. CDR3 length: 15 amino acids. The CDR3 is CASRDRDPNTGELFF. The CDR3 nucleotides are TGCGCCAGCCGGGACAGAGACCCGAACACCGGGGAGCTGTTTTTT.

The chain combines TRBV9 with TRBJ2-1; D unclear. Germline V gene lookup returns CDR1 SGDLS and CDR2 YYNGEE. The V end lost 0 bases, the J end lost 4 bases, and 8 bases lay between the germline ends. The CDR3 is 14 amino acids. CDR3 amino acids: CASSVGSGYNEQFF. The CDR3 DNA reads TGTGCCAGCAGCGTAGGTTCCGGTTACAATGAGCAGTTCTTC. The variable domain in full, with the rest retrieved from reference TRBV9 and TRBJ2-1, is DSGVTQTPKHLITATGQRVTLRCSPRSGDLSVYWYQQSLDQGLQFLIQYYNGEERAKGNILERFSAQQFPDLHSELNLSSLELGDSALYFCASSVGSGYNEQFFGPGTRLTVL.

This chain uses TRBV7-2 with TRBJ1-1; a possible D gene is TRBD1 (5 bases). The V gene lost 6 bases and the J gene lost 1 base, with 15 bases spanning the gap. The CDR3 spans 15 residues. Germline CDR1 reads SGHTA; CDR2 reads FQGNSA. DNA for the CDR3: TGTGCCAGCAGACCCTCCCCTGGGGCGAACACTGAAGCTTTCTTT. Translating gives CASRPSPGANTEAFF.

The CDR3 loop reads CASRQGGSNQPQHF. Written as DNA, the CDR3 is TGTGCCAGCAGACAGGGTGGGAGCAATCAGCCCCAGCATTTT. The J gene is TRBJ1-5, the V gene TRBV6-6, with a weak D call TRBD1 (6 bases). The CDR3 length is 14 residues. V was clipped by 6 bases and J by 1 base, with 10 bases between them. From germline, CDR1 is MNHNY and CDR2 SVGAGI (reference sequence).

The rearrangement uses TRBV2 and TRBJ2-1; 8 nucleotides align to TRBD2. Per the germline V gene, CDR1 is SNHLY and CDR2 is FYNNEI. V lost 6 bases to trimming and J lost 6 bases; unmatched junction nucleotides: 7. CDR3 length equals 14 residues. CDR3 loop: CASSKRGTSNEQFF. In DNA, the CDR3 is TGTGCCAGCAGCAAGCGGGGGACAAGCAATGAGCAGTTCTTC.

This chain joins TRBV5-1 and TRBJ2-7; D is uncertain. The germline gives CDR1 SGHRS, CDR2 YFSETQ. The CDR3 spans 15 residues. V shed 0 bases and J shed 4 bases, with 14 bases lying between them. The CDR3 DNA reads TGCGCCAGCAGCTTGGCCTCCGGGCCACTATACGAGCAGTACTTC. Translated: CASSLASGPLYEQYF.

The J gene is TRBJ1-1, the V gene TRBV18; no clear D gene. V lost 3 bases and J 6 bases, leaving 11 bases between the germline ends. CDR3 length equals 13 residues. Germline V lookup: CDR1 KGHSH, CDR2 LQKENI. The CDR3 bases are TGTGCCAGCTCACCGTTTGAAAGGCCTGAAGCTTTCTTT. It encodes CASSPFERPEAFF.

The CDR3 loop reads CASGDGNSPLHF. The CDR3 nucleotides read TGTGCCAGCGGCGACGGAAATTCACCCCTCCACTTT. V gene TRBV6-1 combines with J gene TRBJ1-6, with no clear D. The V end lost 8 bases, the J end lost 7 bases, and 9 bases lay between the germline ends. The CDR3 runs 12 residues. Germline V gene lookup returns CDR1 MNHNS and CDR2 SASEGT.

The chain couples TRBV6-4 to TRBJ1-5; 9 bases line up with TRBD1. V shed 2 bases, J shed 1 base, and the junction held 3 bases outside the gene matches. The germline V gene has CDR1 MRHNA and CDR2 SNTAGT. The CDR3 contains 16 residues. CDR3 coding DNA: TGTGCCAGCAGTGACGCGGACAGGGGAAGCAATCAGCCCCAGCATTTT. This sequence encodes CASSDADRGSNQPQHF.

Only one count was recorded for this clone. The CDR3 DNA reads as TGTGCCAGCAGCTTGGGGGGGGATATGAACACTGAAGCTTTCTTT. This codes for CASSLGGDMNTEAFF. The chain carries TRBV5-4 and TRBJ1-1, with D possibly matching TRBD1 (5 bases). The CDR3 sequence is 15 residues long. V was clipped by 0 bases and J by 0 bases, with 9 bases between them. CDR1 and CDR2 (germline): SGHNT, YYREEE (reference sequence). Looking up the rest from reference TRBV5-4 and TRBJ1-1 gives the full variable domain: ETGVTQSPTHLIKTRGQQVTLRCSSQSGHNTVSWYQQALGQGPQFIFQYYREEENGRGNFPPRFSGLQFPNYSSELNVNALELDDSALYLCASSLGGDMNTEAFFGQGTRLTVV.

This sequence joins TRBV4-1 and TRBJ1-3; 10 bases line up with TRBD1. Germline CDR1 and CDR2: MGHRA and YSYEKL. Trimming removed 0 bases from V and 9 bases from J; junction bases left unmatched: 11. The CDR3 runs 17 residues. CDR3 amino acids: CASSQDLGQGRSITIYF. Here the CDR3 DNA reads TGCGCCAGCAGCCAAGATCTGGGACAGGGGAGGTCGATCACCATATATTTT.

The genes are TRBV5-1 and TRBJ2-7; 12 bases agree with TRBD2. The CDR3 extends over 15 amino acids. V shed 1 base and J 5 bases; nucleotides not matched to a gene: 4. In germline, CDR1 is SGHRS, CDR2 YFSETQ. The CDR3 sequence: CASSLLTSGGHEQYF. The CDR3 DNA sequence: TGCGCCAGCAGCTTGCTGACTAGCGGGGGCCACGAGCAGTACTTC.

The V and J genes are TRBV5-1 and TRBJ2-3; TRBD2 matches 9 bases. The CDR3 has 15 amino acids. Germline V lookup: CDR1 SGHRS, CDR2 YFSETQ. The V and J ends lost 4 bases and 2 bases, in that order; junction bases with no gene match: 5. Here the CDR3 DNA reads TGCGCCAGCAGCCGTGGACTAGCGCCCACAGATACGCAGTATTTT. This gives the protein CASSRGLAPTDTQYF.

The V and J genes are TRBV9 and TRBJ1-1; D is undetermined. V was shortened by 0 bases and J by 6 bases, with 9 bases between the two germline ends. The germline V gene has CDR1 SGDLS and CDR2 YYNGEE. The CDR3 has 13 residues. The CDR3 DNA reads TGTGCCAGCAGCGTAGTTGGAGGCGCTGAAGCTTTCTTT. Translation: CASSVVGGAEAFF.

The rearrangement uses TRBV5-4 and TRBJ2-1, with D perhaps TRBD1 or TRBD2 (5 bases each). The CDR3 length is 15 residues. Germline values: CDR1 SGHNT, CDR2 YYREEE (reference sequence). The V end lost 3 bases, the J end lost 11 bases, and 21 bases lay between the germline ends. The CDR3 region is CASSSRGVRGEKQFF. The DNA for the CDR3 is TGTGCCAGCAGCTCCCGAGGGGTGAGGGGAGAAAAGCAGTTCTTC. The whole variable domain, filled in from reference TRBV5-4 and TRBJ2-1, reads ETGVTQSPTHLIKTRGQQVTLRCSSQSGHNTVSWYQQALGQGPQFIFQYYREEENGRGNFPPRFSGLQFPNYSSELNVNALELDDSALYLCASSSRGVRGEKQFFGPGTRLTVL.

The chain uses TRBV7-2 and TRBJ2-7; the D gene is possibly TRBD2 (6 bases). Trimming took off 1 base at V and 5 bases at J, with 21 bases between the two ends. Germline CDR1 and CDR2: SGHTA and FQGNSA. The CDR3 length is 17 residues. CDR3 amino acids: CASSLGYPGPRENEQYF. The CDR3 nucleotides are TGTGCCAGCAGCTTAGGATATCCGGGACCGCGGGAAAACGAGCAGTACTTC. The entire variable domain, with the rest obtained from reference TRBV7-2 and TRBJ2-7, is as follows: GAGVSQSPSNKVTEKGKDVELRCDPISGHTALYWYRQSLGQGLEFLIYFQGNSAPDKSGLPSDRFSAERTGGSVSTLTIQRTQQEDSAVYLCASSLGYPGPRENEQYFGPGTRLTVT.

The CDR3 DNA follows: TGTGCCAGCAGTGTGGGGGCGACGATAGCCAAAAACATTCAGTACTTC. Protein sequence: CASSVGATIAKNIQYF. This chain connects TRBV2 to TRBJ2-4; perhaps TRBD1 as D (6 bases). Germline-derived CDR1 and CDR2 are SNHLY and FYNNEI. The CDR3 sequence is 16 residues long. The germline V and J ends were trimmed by 4 bases and 0 bases, with 13 bases remaining between them.

The V gene is TRBV10-3, the J gene TRBJ2-3; D is perhaps TRBD2 (6 bases). Germline-derived CDR1 and CDR2 are ENHRY and SYGVKD. The ends were cut back, 7 bases at V and 1 base at J, with 9 bases in the middle. The CDR3 contains 13 residues. Written as DNA, the CDR3 is TGTGCCATCAACCCGGGAGGCACAGATACGCAGTATTTT. Translated, it gives CAINPGGTDTQYF.

The rearrangement links TRBV7-3 to TRBJ1-1, with D possibly being TRBD1 (6 bases). V shed 4 bases and J shed 1 base, with 16 bases lying between them. The CDR3 loop spans 16 amino acids. Looked up from germline, CDR1 is SGHTA and CDR2 is FQGTGA. CDR3 DNA: TGTGCCAGCAGCTCCCCGGTCAGGGGCCAGAACACTGAAGCTTTCTTT. Protein: CASSSPVRGQNTEAFF.

This chain connects TRBV19 to TRBJ1-1; TRBD1 is a possible D gene (5 bases). Trimming shortened V by 7 bases and J by 1 base, and 13 bases separated the two germline ends. Germline-derived CDR1 and CDR2 are LNHDA and SQIVND (reference sequence). CDR3 size: 14 residues. The CDR3 nucleotides read TGTGCCAGTACTCAAGGGACGGGGAACACTGAAGCTTTCTTT. Translated, it gives CASTQGTGNTEAFF. The full variable domain, its missing parts supplied by reference TRBV19 and TRBJ1-1, is DGGITQSPKYLFRKEGQNVTLSCEQNLNHDAMYWYRQDPGQGLRLIYYSQIVNDFQKGDIAEGYSVSREKKESFPLTVTSAQKNPTAFYLCASTQGTGNTEAFFGQGTRLTVV.

In nucleotides, the CDR3 is TGTGCCTGGACTTCTATGGGGCTAGCGAACAATGAGCAGTTCTTC. It yields the protein CAWTSMGLANNEQFF. The V gene is TRBV30, the J gene TRBJ2-1; perhaps TRBD2 as D (6 bases). This CDR3 is 15 amino acids long. V shed 4 bases and J shed 5 bases, with 18 bases lying between them. CDR1 and CDR2 from the germline V gene are GTSNPN and SVGIG (reference sequence).

This clone was seen just once. The chain recombines TRBV5-1 with TRBJ2-5; D possibly corresponds to TRBD2 (7 bases). This CDR3 contains 15 residues. Trimming removed 4 bases from V and 1 base from J, with 14 bases in between. Germline CDR1 and CDR2: SGHRS and YFSETQ. CDR3 protein: CASSEGGGLQETQYF. Here the CDR3 DNA reads TGCGCCAGCAGCGAAGGCGGGGGCCTCCAAGAGACCCAGTACTTC.

This sequence joins TRBV6-1 and TRBJ1-2, with 7 positions matching TRBD1. Germline-derived CDR1 and CDR2 are MNHNS and SASEGT. This CDR3 contains 14 residues. V dropped 10 bases and J dropped 3; count of bases not matched to a gene: 11. The CDR3 bases are TGTGCCACCCAAGCGACAGGGATGGACTATGGCTACACCTTC. Protein product: CATQATGMDYGYTF.

The V and J genes are TRBV19 and TRBJ2-4; D uncertain. V was trimmed by 7 bases and J by 0 bases, leaving 13 bases between them. Germline CDR1 reads LNHDA; CDR2 reads SQIVND (reference sequence). This CDR3 comprises 15 residues. The CDR3 region is CASTDPNLAKNIQYF. The CDR3 DNA follows: TGTGCCAGTACCGATCCAAACTTAGCCAAAAACATTCAGTACTTC.

The J gene is TRBJ2-7, the V gene TRBV5-1; D possibly corresponds to TRBD1 (6 bases). V lost 1 base, J lost 0 bases, and 26 bases lay in between. The CDR3 spans 20 residues. Germline assignment: CDR1 SGHRS and CDR2 YFSETQ. CDR3 sequence: CASSLWPTVPGTPRSYEQYF. In nucleotides, the CDR3 is TGCGCCAGCAGCTTGTGGCCAACCGTGCCCGGGACACCCCGCTCCTACGAGCAGTACTTC.

This chain uses TRBV5-1 with TRBJ2-7; TRBD1 is a possible D gene (5 bases). The germline gives CDR1 SGHRS, CDR2 YFSETQ. V was clipped by 3 bases and J by 3 bases, with 10 bases between them. This CDR3 has 13 residues. DNA of the CDR3: TGCGCCAGCAGCTCCGTTCAGGGCTACGAGCAGTACTTC. Protein product: CASSSVQGYEQYF.

The rearrangement uses TRBV7-8 and TRBJ2-1, with D perhaps matching TRBD2 (5 bases). CDR3 length equals 14 residues. Deletions cut 1 base from V and 3 bases from J, with 7 bases between. Germline CDR1 is SGHVS and CDR2 is FQNEAQ. This CDR3 is CASSLDRDYNEQFF. The CDR3 nucleotides are TGTGCCAGCAGCTTAGACCGGGACTACAATGAGCAGTTCTTC.